This T cell receptor (beta chain) came from a study of CD8 T cells in ankylosing spondylitis. Findings and limits, study-wide: What appeared characteristic of ankylosing spondylitis blood was a TCR beta motif of eight highly homologous variants.

This clonotype appeared a few times. Its matching antigen is unknown. In TCRdb, the 5' RACE reads were re-called with MiXCR into one record per CDR3 protein. The table lists some 700,000 distinct CDR3 sequences, roughly 19% of them singletons. Sequences were obtained from blood, either unsorted or a sorted T cell fraction (not recorded which). This TCR came from a male donor with ankylosing spondylitis.

The CDR3 DNA reads as TGTGCCAGCAGCGCACGACAGGGATGGTCGACAGATACGCAGTATTTT. Translation gives CASSARQGWSTDTQYF. The V gene is TRBV7-9, the J gene TRBJ2-3; TRBD1 matches 7 bases. Per the germline V gene, CDR1 is SEHNR and CDR2 is FQNEAQ (reference sequence). V lost 5 bases to trimming and J lost 3 bases; unmatched junction nucleotides: 11. This CDR3 is 16 amino acids long.